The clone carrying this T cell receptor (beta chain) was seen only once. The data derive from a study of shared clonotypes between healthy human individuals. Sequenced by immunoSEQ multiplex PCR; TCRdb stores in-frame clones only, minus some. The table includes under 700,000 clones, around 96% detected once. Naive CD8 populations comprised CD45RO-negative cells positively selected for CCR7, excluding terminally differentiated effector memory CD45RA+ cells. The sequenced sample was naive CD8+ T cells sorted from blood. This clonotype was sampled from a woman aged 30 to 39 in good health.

CDR3 loop: CASSLHFQTVNTEAFF. CDR3 coding DNA: TGTGCCAGCAGTCTCCACTTCCAGACAGTGAACACTGAAGCTTTCTTT. V is TRBV28 and J is TRBJ1-1; a weak D match, TRBD1 (5 bases). Trimming pared 5 bases from V and 0 bases from J, leaving 16 bases between. The length of the CDR3 is 16 residues. CDR1 and CDR2 (germline): MDHEN, SYDVKM. Drawing the rest from reference TRBV28 and TRBJ1-1, the complete variable domain is DVKVTQSSRYLVKRTGEKVFLECVQDMDHENMFWYRQDPGLGLRLIYFSYDVKMKEKGDIPEGYSVSREKKERFSLILESASTNQTSMYLCASSLHFQTVNTEAFFGQGTRLTVV.